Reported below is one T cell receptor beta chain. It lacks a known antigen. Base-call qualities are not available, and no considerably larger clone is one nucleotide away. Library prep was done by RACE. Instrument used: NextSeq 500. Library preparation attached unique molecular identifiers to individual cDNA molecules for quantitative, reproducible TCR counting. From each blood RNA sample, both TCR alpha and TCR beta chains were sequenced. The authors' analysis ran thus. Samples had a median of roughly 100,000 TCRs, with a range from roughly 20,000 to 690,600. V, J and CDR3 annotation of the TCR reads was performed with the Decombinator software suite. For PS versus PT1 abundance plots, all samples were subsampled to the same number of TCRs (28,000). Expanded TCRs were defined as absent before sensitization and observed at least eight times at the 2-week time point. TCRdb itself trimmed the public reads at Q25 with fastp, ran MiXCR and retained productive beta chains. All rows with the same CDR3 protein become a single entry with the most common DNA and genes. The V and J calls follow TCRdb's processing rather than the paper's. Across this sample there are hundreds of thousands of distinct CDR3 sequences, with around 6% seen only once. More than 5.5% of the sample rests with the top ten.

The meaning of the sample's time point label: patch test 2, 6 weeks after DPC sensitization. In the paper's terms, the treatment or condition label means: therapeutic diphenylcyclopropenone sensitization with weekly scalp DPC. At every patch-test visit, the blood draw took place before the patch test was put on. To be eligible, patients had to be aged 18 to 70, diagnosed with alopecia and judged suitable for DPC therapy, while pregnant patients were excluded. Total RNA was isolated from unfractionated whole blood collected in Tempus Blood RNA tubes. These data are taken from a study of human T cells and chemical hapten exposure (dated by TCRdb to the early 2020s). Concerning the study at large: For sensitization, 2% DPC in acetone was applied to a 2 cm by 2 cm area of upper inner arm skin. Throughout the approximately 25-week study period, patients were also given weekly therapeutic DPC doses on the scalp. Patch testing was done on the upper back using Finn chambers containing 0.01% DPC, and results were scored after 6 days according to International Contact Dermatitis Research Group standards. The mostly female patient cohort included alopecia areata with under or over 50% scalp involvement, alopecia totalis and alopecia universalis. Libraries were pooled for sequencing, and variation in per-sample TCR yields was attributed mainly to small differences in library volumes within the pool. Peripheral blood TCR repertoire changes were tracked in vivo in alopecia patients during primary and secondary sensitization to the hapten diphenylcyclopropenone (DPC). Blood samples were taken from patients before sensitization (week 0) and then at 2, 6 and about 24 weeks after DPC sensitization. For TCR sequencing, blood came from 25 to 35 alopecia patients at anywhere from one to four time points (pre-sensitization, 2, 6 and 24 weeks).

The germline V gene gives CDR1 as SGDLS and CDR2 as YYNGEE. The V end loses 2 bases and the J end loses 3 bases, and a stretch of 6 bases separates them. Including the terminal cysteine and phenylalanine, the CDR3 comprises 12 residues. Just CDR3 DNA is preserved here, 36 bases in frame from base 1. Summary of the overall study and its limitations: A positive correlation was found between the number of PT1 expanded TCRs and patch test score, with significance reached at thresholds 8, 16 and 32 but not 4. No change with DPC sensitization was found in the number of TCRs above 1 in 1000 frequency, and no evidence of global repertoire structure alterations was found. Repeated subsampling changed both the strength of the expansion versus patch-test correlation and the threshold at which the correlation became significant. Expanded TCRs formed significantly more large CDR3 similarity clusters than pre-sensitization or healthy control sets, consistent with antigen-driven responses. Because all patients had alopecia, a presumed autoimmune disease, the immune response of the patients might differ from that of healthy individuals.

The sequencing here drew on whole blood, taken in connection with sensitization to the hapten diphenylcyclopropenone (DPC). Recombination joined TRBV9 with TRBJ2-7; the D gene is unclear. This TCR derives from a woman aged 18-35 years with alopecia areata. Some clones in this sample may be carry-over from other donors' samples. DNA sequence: TGTGCCAGCAGCGTGGACGGCTACGAGCAGTACTTC. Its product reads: CASSVDGYEQYF.